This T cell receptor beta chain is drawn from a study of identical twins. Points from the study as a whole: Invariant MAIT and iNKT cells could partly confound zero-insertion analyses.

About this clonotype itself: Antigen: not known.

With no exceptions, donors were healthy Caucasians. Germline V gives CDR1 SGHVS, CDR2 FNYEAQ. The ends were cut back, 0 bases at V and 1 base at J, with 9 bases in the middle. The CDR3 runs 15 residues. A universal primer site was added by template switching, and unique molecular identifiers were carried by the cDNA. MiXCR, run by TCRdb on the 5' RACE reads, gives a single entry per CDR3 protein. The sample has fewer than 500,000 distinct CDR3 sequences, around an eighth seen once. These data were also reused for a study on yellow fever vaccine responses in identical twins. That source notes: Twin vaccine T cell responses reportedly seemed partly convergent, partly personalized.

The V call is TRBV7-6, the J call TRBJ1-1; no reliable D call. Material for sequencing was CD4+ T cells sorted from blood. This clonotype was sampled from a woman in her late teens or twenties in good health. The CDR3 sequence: CASSLAPVPNTEAFF. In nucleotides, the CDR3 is TGTGCCAGCAGCTTAGCTCCCGTGCCGAACACTGAAGCTTTCTTT.